This note documents a single T cell receptor beta chain sequence. The antigen is not known. The sample originates from a study of post-analysis software for immune sequencing data. As for the study in general: Patients had relapsing-remitting, secondary progressive or progressive-relapsing multiple sclerosis; some lacked subtype.

Unique molecular identifiers were present in the TCR beta cDNA libraries. TCRdb itself ran the PCR reads through MiXCR, one entry per CDR3 protein. Of a few hundred thousand distinct CDR3 sequences detected, under 40% appear once; the ten largest clones hold roughly 6%. Points from the study as a whole: Normalized Chao1 diversity was significantly lower in multiple sclerosis patients than in controls. Compared with controls, patients had more of five TRBV segments, including TRBV5-6, TRBV5-1 and TRBV20-1.

Germline-derived CDR1 and CDR2 are DFQATT and SNEGSKA (reference sequence). V was pared by 4 bases and J by 4 bases, with 10 bases of the junction left unmatched. The CDR3 length is 15 residues. The receptor was derived from a girl younger than 18 with multiple sclerosis. The sequenced material came from blood. This rearrangement joins TRBV20-1 to TRBJ1-1, with 9 positions matching TRBD1. The CDR3 region is CSANWGQGPATEAFF. In DNA form, the CDR3 reads TGCAGTGCTAATTGGGGACAGGGCCCGGCCACTGAAGCTTTCTTT.